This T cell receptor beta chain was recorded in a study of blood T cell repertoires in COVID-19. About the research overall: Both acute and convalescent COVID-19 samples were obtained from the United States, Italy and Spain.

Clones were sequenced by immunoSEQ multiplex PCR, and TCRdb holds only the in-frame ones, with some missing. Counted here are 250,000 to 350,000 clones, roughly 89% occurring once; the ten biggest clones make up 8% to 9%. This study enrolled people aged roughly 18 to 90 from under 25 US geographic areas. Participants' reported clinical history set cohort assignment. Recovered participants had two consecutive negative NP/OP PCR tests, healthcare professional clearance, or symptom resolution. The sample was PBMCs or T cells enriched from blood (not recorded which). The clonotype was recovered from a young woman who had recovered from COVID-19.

CDR3 coding DNA: TGTGCCAGCCTCCAACAGGGCACAGATACGCAGTATTTT. Encoded protein: CASLQQGTDTQYF. J is TRBJ2-3 and V is TRBV6-5; weak D call: TRBD1 (5 bases). The length of the CDR3 is 13 residues. V gave up 8 bases and J gave up 1 base, with 10 bases separating them. CDR1 and CDR2 from the germline V gene are MNHEY and SVGAGI.